This T cell receptor beta chain came from a study of patients and donors after allogeneic stem cell transplantation. Trimming removed 0 bases at V and 2 bases at J, with 8 bases between. Germline CDR1 SGHRS, CDR2 YFSETQ. This CDR3 region has 14 residues. This clonotype was counted ten times or more. TCRdb re-called the RT-PCR reads through MiXCR, storing one row per CDR3 protein. The sample includes hundreds of thousands of distinct CDR3 sequences, around 14% seen only once; the top ten take around 10%. Sequencing was done on a sample of blood, either unsorted or a sorted T cell fraction (not recorded which). The genes are TRBV5-1 and TRBJ2-5, with unresolved D. This TCR was recovered from a human donor who was either an allogeneic HSCT recipient or a stem cell or donor lymphocyte infusion donor (not recorded which). It is not recorded whose cells these are; they may come from a transplant donor. DNA for the CDR3: TGCGCCAGCAGCTTGGGCGGAGTACAAGAGACCCAGTACTTC. The encoded protein is CASSLGGVQETQYF.